These T cell receptor beta chains were read from a single sample in a study of T cell responses to AZD1222 COVID-19 vaccine. The repertoire was sequenced with immunoSEQ multiplex PCR; TCRdb's copy has only in-frame clones and lacks some. The sample has 160,000 or so clones; roughly nine tenths are singletons. The sequences come from peripheral blood, collected on day 0 of AZD1222 vaccination. All receptors derive from an adult in good health. Each CDR3 is given with its conserved first and last residue. D genes are given only for firm matches. Rows may omit the clone size; those that give it use once, few, many or a size class.

>-|TRBV28|-|TRBJ2-7
TGTGCCAGCAGTTCACGGGGCCAGGACTACGAGCAGTACTTC
CASSSRGQDYEQYF
>-|TRBV19|medium-sized|TRBJ2-3
TGTGCCAGTAGTCCTCACAGGCGAGAGACAGATACGCAGTATTTT
CASSPHRRETDTQYF
>-|TRBV12-3/TRBV12-4|-|TRBJ2-1
TGTGCCAGCACCTTGGGGAAGTACAATGAGCAGTTCTTC
CASTLGKYNEQFF
>-|TRBV5-1|-|TRBJ1-2
TGCGCCAGCAGCTTGGGCGGGAATGGCTACACCTTC
CASSLGGNGYTF
>TRBD2|TRBV28|-|TRBJ2-7
TGTGCCAGCAGTCCCCCTACTAGCGGGGGCCTTCCCTACGAGCAGTACTTC
CASSPPTSGGLPYEQYF
>-|TRBV29-1|-|TRBJ1-1
TGCAGCGGAGTTAAGGGGCACAACACTGAAGCTTTCTTT
CSGVKGHNTEAFF
>-|TRBV9|once|TRBJ1-5
TGTGCCAGCAGCGTAGAGGGGAGGGAACTTCAGCCCCAGCATTTT
CASSVEGRELQPQHF
>-|TRBV7-2|-|TRBJ2-3
TGTGCCAGCAGCTTAGGCTTGCGAAGGGATACGCAGTATTTT
CASSLGLRRDTQYF
>-|TRBV2|-|TRBJ2-2
TGTGCCAGCAGGCTATCTGCCGGCGGGGAGCTGTTTTTT
CASRLSAGGELFF
>-|TRBV19|-|TRBJ1-5
TGTGCCAGTAGTATTGACGGGGCATCGGACGGCAATCAGCCCCAGCATTTT
CASSIDGASDGNQPQHF
>-|TRBV5-4|once|TRBJ1-6
TGTGCCAGCAGCGAGAGGGTGTATTCACCCCTCCACTTT
CASSERVYSPLHF
>-|TRBV29-1|-|TRBJ1-1
TGCAGCGTTGGCGACTTTAGGGACACTGAAGCTTTCTTT
CSVGDFRDTEAFF
>-|TRBV5-4|-|TRBJ2-5
TGTGCCAGCAGCTTGGGGGCTGGTCAACAGGGGGGGTCGGAGACCCAGTACTTC
CASSLGAGQQGGSETQYF
>-|TRBV24-1|-|TRBJ2-1
TGTGCCACCGTCCAGGGCGGATCTGATGGTGAGCAGTTCTTC
CATVQGGSDGEQFF
>-|TRBV9|-|TRBJ1-2
TGTGCCAGCAGCGATTTAAGCTATGGCTACACCTTC
CASSDLSYGYTF
>-|TRBV11-2|-|TRBJ1-1
TGTGCCAGCAGCTTCCCCGGGACACGGAGGACTGAAGCTTTCTTT
CASSFPGTRRTEAFF
>TRBD1|TRBV19|-|TRBJ1-6
TGTGCCAGTAGTATAGCTAGTCGGCAGGGGGATTCACCCCTCCACTTT
CASSIASRQGDSPLHF
>-|TRBV28|-|TRBJ1-5
TGTGCCAGCCTAGATGACCCGGGGAATCAGCCCCAGCATTTT
CASLDDPGNQPQHF
>-|TRBV5-6|-|TRBJ1-6
TGTGCCAGCAGCTTAAGCGGAAATTCACCCCTCCACTTT
CASSLSGNSPLHF
>-|TRBV5-1|once|TRBJ1-2
TGCGCCAGCAGCCCTAACGGACAGTTAGTCGATGGCTACACCTTC
CASSPNGQLVDGYTF
>-|TRBV11-3|-|TRBJ1-1
TGTGCCAGCAGCTTAGATTCCACCACTGAAGCTTTCTTT
CASSLDSTTEAFF
>TRBD2|TRBV6-2/TRBV6-3|-|TRBJ2-7
TGTGCCAGCAGTTTGGGACTAGTTTTCGAGCAGTACTTC
CASSLGLVFEQYF
>-|TRBV21-1|-|TRBJ1-2
TGTGCCAGCAGCAAAGCCGGCTACACCTTC
CASSKAGYTF
>TRBD2|TRBV7-2|-|TRBJ2-2
TGTGCCAGCAGCTTCAGCGGGGCTGCCGGGGAGCTGTTTTTT
CASSFSGAAGELFF
>TRBD1|TRBV5-1|-|TRBJ1-4
TGCGCCAGCAGCTTGAGAAGGGGACAGTCCTATGAAAAACTGTTTTTT
CASSLRRGQSYEKLFF
>-|TRBV7-6|-|TRBJ2-1
TGTGCCAGCAGCCCTGGTTCAGGGTCCTACAATGAGCAGTTCTTC
CASSPGSGSYNEQFF
>-|TRBV28|-|TRBJ2-7
TGTGCCAGCAGTGAGGATCAGGGAGCCGAGCAGTACTTC
CASSEDQGAEQYF
>-|TRBV5-4|-|TRBJ1-5
TGTGCCAGCAGCTCCGACAGAGATCAGCCCCAGCATTTT
CASSSDRDQPQHF
>-|TRBV9|-|TRBJ2-2
TGTGCCAGCAGTGTCGGGTCGAGAAACACCGGGGAGCTGTTTTTT
CASSVGSRNTGELFF
>-|TRBV12-3/TRBV12-4|-|TRBJ1-1
TGTGCCAGCAGCCAGGACAGCTCTCGGGGTTTCTTT
CASSQDSSRGFF
>-|TRBV27|-|TRBJ2-1
TGTGCCAGCAGCTGGGACGCCCGGGGGTACAATGAGCAGTTCTTC
CASSWDARGYNEQFF
>TRBD1|TRBV30|-|TRBJ1-5
TGTGCCTGGAGTAGGGACAGTGGGGATCAGCCCCAGCATTTT
CAWSRDSGDQPQHF
>TRBD2|TRBV27|-|TRBJ2-1
TGTGCCAGCAGTTTAATCGCTAGCGGGGGGTCCCACAATGAGCAGTTCTTC
CASSLIASGGSHNEQFF
>-|TRBV7-2|-|TRBJ1-4
TGTGCCAGCAGCTTACGAGGGGGGCCTACTACTGAAAAACTGTTTTTT
CASSLRGGPTTEKLFF
>-|TRBV28|-|TRBJ1-1
TGTGCCAGCAGTTTAAGGGTCGGGTTGGGCACTGAAGCTTTCTTT
CASSLRVGLGTEAFF
>TRBD1|TRBV6-1|-|TRBJ1-6
TGTGCCAGCAGTGAAGCGGTAGGGGGCAGTTCACCCCTCCACTTT
CASSEAVGGSSPLHF
>-|TRBV4-3|-|TRBJ1-2
TGCGCCAGCAGCCAAGAAGGAACGGGGTTGGGCTACACCTTC
CASSQEGTGLGYTF
>-|TRBV28|-|TRBJ1-2
TGTGCCAGCAGTCCACCCGGGCTGTCCGCCACGCGTTACTATGGCTACACCTTC
CASSPPGLSATRYYGYTF
>-|TRBV27|-|TRBJ1-6
TGTGCCAGCAGTTTATTGGGGGAGAGTTCACCCCTCCACTTT
CASSLLGESSPLHF
>TRBD1|TRBV18|-|TRBJ1-1
TGTGCCAGCTCGTGGGACAGTCGAACTGAAGCTTTCTTT
CASSWDSRTEAFF
>-|TRBV29-1|-|TRBJ1-1
TGCAGCGTTGGAATGCGGATGAACACTGAAGCTTTCTTT
CSVGMRMNTEAFF
>-|TRBV27|-|TRBJ2-5
TGTGCCAGCGTGGGACTGACGGGGTACCAAGAGACCCAGTACTTC
CASVGLTGYQETQYF
>-|TRBV2|-|TRBJ1-1
TGTGCCAGCAGTGAAGCGAGGGGGGCGGCCACTGAAGCTTTCTTT
CASSEARGAATEAFF
>-|TRBV7-8|-|TRBJ2-2
TGTGCCAGCAGCTTAGCGATTTTACGGGGGGCGGTCACCGGGGAGCTGTTTTTT
CASSLAILRGAVTGELFF
>-|TRBV27|-|TRBJ1-3
TGTGCCAGCAGCCAGGTAGTAGGAAACACCATATATTTT
CASSQVVGNTIYF